This paragraph covers one T cell receptor beta chain sequence. It was with 60 Vbeta and 13 Jbeta primers that the PCR ran. TCRdb's copy holds only in-frame clones and misses some; the assay was immunoSEQ multiplex PCR. The repertoire consists of around 90,000 clones, with about four fifths occurring once and the leading ten covering roughly 3.8%. The data originate from a study of cytomegalovirus exposure and HLA in healthy donors. This CDR3 spans 13 amino acids. Germline CDR1 is SGHNT and CDR2 is YYREEE (reference sequence). V lost 6 bases to trimming and J lost 4 bases; unmatched junction nucleotides: 4.

The sequenced material came from PBMCs. This sequence joins TRBV5-4 and TRBJ2-5; 9 bases map to TRBD1. This TCR derives from a man in his forties or fifties in good health and CMV-seronegative. This chain's CDR3 is CASNTDRGETQYF. The CDR3, as DNA: TGTGCCAGCAACACGGACAGGGGAGAGACCCAGTACTTC.